Listed here is a single TCR beta chain. The data derive from a study of CD8 T cells in Susac syndrome. RNA amounts of about 0.5 to 1 ug underwent reverse transcription with random hexamers. An immunoSEQ multiplex PCR generated amplified TCR beta CDR3 products spanning 54 Vbeta and 13 Jbeta. TCRdb reprocessed the immunoSEQ multiplex PCR reads with MiXCR, giving one entry per CDR3 protein. The table has about 280,000 distinct CDR3 sequences, about 88% seen once; the top ten hold over 0.09%. The CDR3 has 14 residues. V lost 6 bases to trimming and J lost 4 bases; unmatched junction nucleotides: 11. Germline-derived CDR1 and CDR2 are SQVTM and ANQGSEA.

This receptor was taken from a human donor with multiple sclerosis. Specimen: CD8+ T cells from PBMCs. V usage is TRBV29-1 and J usage is TRBJ1-2, with 7 nucleotides matching TRBD1. In DNA form, the CDR3 reads TGCAGCGTGGGGAGGGACAGCCCAATCTATGGCTACACCTTC. This codes for CSVGRDSPIYGYTF.